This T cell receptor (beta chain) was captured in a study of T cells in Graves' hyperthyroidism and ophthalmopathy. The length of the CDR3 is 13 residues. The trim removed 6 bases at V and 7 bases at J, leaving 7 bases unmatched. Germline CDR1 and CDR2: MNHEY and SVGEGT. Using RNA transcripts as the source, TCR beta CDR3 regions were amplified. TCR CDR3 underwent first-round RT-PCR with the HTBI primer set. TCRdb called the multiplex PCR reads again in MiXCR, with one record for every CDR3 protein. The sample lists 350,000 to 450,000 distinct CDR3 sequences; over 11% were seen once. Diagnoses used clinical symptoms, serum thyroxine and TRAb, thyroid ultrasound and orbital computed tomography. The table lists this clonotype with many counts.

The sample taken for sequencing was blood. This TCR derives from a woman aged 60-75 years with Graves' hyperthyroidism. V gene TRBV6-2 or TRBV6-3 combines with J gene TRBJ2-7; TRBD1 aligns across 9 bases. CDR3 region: CASRIQGAREQYF. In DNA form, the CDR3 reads TGTGCCAGCAGGATACAGGGGGCGCGGGAGCAGTACTTC.